This TCR beta chain was identified in a study of blood T cell repertoires in COVID-19. For the study at large: Specimens from acute and convalescent COVID-19 originated in the United States, Italy and Spain. PBMCs, B-cell-depleted T cells, or T cells were the source of the cDNA or gDNA that made up the material.

TCRdb's table, derived via immunoSEQ multiplex PCR, lists solely in-frame clones and lacks some. The sample records about 270,000 clones, 75% to 90% being singletons. Clinical history as reported by participants underpinned cohort assignment. A single count supports this clone. CDR3 length: 16 amino acids. Germline CDR1 is SGHTA and CDR2 is FQGNSA. V shed 0 bases, J shed 3 bases, and the junction held 3 bases outside the gene matches. The sequence was collected from a woman younger than 45 with acute COVID-19. Specimen: PBMCs or T cells enriched from blood (not recorded which). V usage is TRBV7-2 and J usage is TRBJ1-4; 8 positions match TRBD1. The CDR3 is CASSLALDRANEKLFF. The CDR3 coding sequence is TGTGCCAGCAGCTTAGCTCTGGACAGGGCTAATGAAAAACTGTTTTTT. The full variable domain, completed using reference TRBV7-2 and TRBJ1-4, is GAGVSQSPSNKVTEKGKDVELRCDPISGHTALYWYRQSLGQGLEFLIYFQGNSAPDKSGLPSDRFSAERTGGSVSTLTIQRTQQEDSAVYLCASSLALDRANEKLFFGSGTQLSVL.